Below are 9 T cell receptor beta chains sequenced from a single sample in a study of shared T cell receptors in the human thymus. Clones were read by immunoSEQ multiplex PCR, and TCRdb kept only the in-frame ones, dropping some. The data contain some 700,000 clones, roughly 85% of them seen just once; the ten biggest clones take up under 0.012%. This sample was shared with a second study, whose subject was human thymus T cells.

Sequencing was done on a sample of thymocytes. All receptors come from a girl younger than two with a congenital heart defect.

A single count supports this clone. This sequence joins TRBV5-1 and TRBJ2-1; 7 nucleotides align to TRBD1. Unmatched junction bases numbered 8, after V lost 4 bases and J lost 4 bases. The germline CDR1 and CDR2 sequences are SGHRS and YFSETQ. This CDR3 has 15 amino acids. CDR3 nucleotides: TGCGCCAGCAGCGTAGGGACAGCTCCTTACAATGAGCAGTTCTTC. Protein product: CASSVGTAPYNEQFF.

This clone was counted a few times. This chain joins TRBV10-3 and TRBJ2-7; tentatively, D is TRBD2 (6 bases). This CDR3 is built from 14 residues. V lost 3 bases to trimming and J lost 2 bases, with 11 bases between them. Germline CDR1 is ENHRY and CDR2 is SYGVKD. This chain's CDR3 is CAISDGGSPYEQYF. The CDR3 nucleotides are TGTGCCATCAGTGACGGGGGTTCACCCTACGAGCAGTACTTC.

This clone has just a few counts. CDR3 DNA sequence: TGTGCCAGCAGTGTTAAACTCCCCGGGACAGGGGAACAGCCCCAGCATTTT. Translation: CASSVKLPGTGEQPQHF. V and J are TRBV6-1 and TRBJ1-5; 10 nucleotides align to TRBD1. Trimming removed 4 bases from V and 7 bases from J; junction bases left unmatched: 13. The CDR3 spans 17 residues. CDR1 is MNHNS and CDR2 is SASEGT in the germline V gene.

V and J are TRBV14 and TRBJ1-1; D ambiguous. CDR1 SGHDN and CDR2 FVKESK come from the germline V gene. Trimming pared 8 bases from V and 6 bases from J, leaving 10 bases between. This CDR3 contains 11 residues. The CDR3: CASQPRSEAFF. In DNA form, the CDR3 reads TGTGCCAGCCAGCCTAGGTCTGAAGCTTTCTTT. Based on the CDR3 plus reference TRBV14 and TRBJ1-1, the full variable domain is EAGVTQFPSHSVIEKGQTVTLRCDPISGHDNLYWYRRVMGKEIKFLLHFVKESKQDESGMPNNRFLAERTGGTYSTLKVQPAELEDSGVYFCASQPRSEAFFGQGTRLTVV.

The J gene is TRBJ1-2, the V gene TRBV6-1; a possible D gene is TRBD1 (5 bases). Germline CDR1 MNHNS, CDR2 SASEGT. Trimming stripped 10 bases from V and 5 bases from J, with 14 bases between. The CDR3 loop spans 12 amino acids. This CDR3 is CATLRRGYGYTF. CDR3 sequence (DNA): TGTGCCACCCTAAGGCGGGGGTATGGCTACACCTTC.

The rearrangement joins TRBV2 to TRBJ1-1, with 10 bases that match TRBD1. This CDR3 is 16 amino acids long. V lost 8 bases to trimming and J lost 1 base; unmatched junction nucleotides: 10. Germline values: CDR1 SNHLY, CDR2 FYNNEI. DNA of the CDR3: TGTGCCAGCCTGACCGGGACAGGGGCCACGAACACTGAAGCTTTCTTT. Amino acid sequence: CASLTGTGATNTEAFF.

Turning to this clone: Other DNA sequences in the same sample also yield this CDR3. This rearrangement joins TRBV5-6 to TRBJ1-6, with a weak D call TRBD1 (5 bases). V shed 0 bases and J shed 8 bases, with 12 bases lying between them. The germline gives CDR1 SGHDT, CDR2 YYEEEE. The CDR3 covers 15 residues. Here the CDR3 DNA reads TGTGCCAGCAGCTTGGGACAGTGGAAAGATTCACCCCTCCACTTT. This codes for CASSLGQWKDSPLHF.

This clone occurred a few times. The chain combines TRBV27 with TRBJ1-2; D uncertain. V dropped 4 bases and J dropped 0 bases, with 15 bases sitting between them. This CDR3 comprises 16 residues. Per the germline V gene, CDR1 is MNHEY and CDR2 is SMNVEV (reference sequence). The CDR3 is CASSSVFPISNYGYTF. The CDR3 DNA reads as TGTGCCAGCAGTTCCGTCTTCCCTATATCTAACTATGGCTACACCTTC.

This sequence joins TRBV7-2 and TRBJ1-2, with TRBD1 as a possible D gene (5 bases). This CDR3 has 15 residues. Germline V gene sequence: CDR1 SGHTA, CDR2 FQGNSA. Trimming took off 2 bases at V and 8 bases at J, with 18 bases between the two ends. The CDR3 region is CASSLRAGGAQGYTF. For the CDR3, the DNA is TGTGCCAGCAGCTTACGAGCGGGGGGTGCTCAGGGCTACACCTTC.